The entry below describes one TCR beta chain. Its matching antigen is unknown. This may stem from a read error, because a much larger clone lies one nucleotide away. The data are from a study of breast tumors, draining lymph nodes, adjacent tissues. General study findings and limits: Luminal-like breast cancer showed significantly higher tumor–nontumor repertoire similarity than basal-like.

CDR1 is KGHSH, CDR2 LQKENI, per germline. The CDR3 contains 13 residues. Each CDR3 protein is one row after TCRdb ran MiXCR on the multiplex PCR reads. The data contain approximately 210,000 distinct CDR3 sequences, approximately 29% of them seen just once; the ten biggest clones take up 1.3% to 1.5%. The lymph nodes were axillary draining lymph nodes from breast cancer patients. The J gene is TRBJ2-5, the V gene TRBV18; unclear D gene. Source material: axillary lymph node tissue. The receptor comes from a female donor with breast cancer. Some clones in this sample may be carry-over from other donors' samples. CDR3 region: CASSPLDQEAQYF. CDR3 in DNA: TGTGCCAGCTCACCACTGGACCAAGAGGCCCAGTACTTC.